These 15 T cell receptor beta chains came from one sample sequenced in a study of post-analysis software for immune sequencing data. Study findings and constraints: Comparison of patients with controls showed four or five TRBV segments more frequent in patients, TRBV5-6, TRBV5-1 and TRBV20-1 among them.

No antigen has been identified for these receptors. Every TCR beta cDNA library bore unique molecular identifiers. TCRdb re-called the PCR reads with MiXCR, one entry per CDR3 protein. Of fewer than 700,000 distinct CDR3 sequences listed, roughly 47% were seen once; the top ten hold over 1.5%. Sequenced sample: blood. All receptors come from a girl aged 10 to 17 with multiple sclerosis.

V is TRBV24-1 and J is TRBJ2-5, with TRBD1 matching 8 bases. Gene TRBJ2-7 matches the end of the DNA better, so the J call may be wrong. Germline lookup yields CDR1 KGHDR and CDR2 SFDVKD. This CDR3 contains 16 residues. CDR3 loop: CATSDPSTGAGYEQYF. CDR3 coding DNA: TGTGCCACCAGTGATCCTTCGACAGGGGCCGGCTACGAGCAGTACTTC.

The chain recombines TRBV20-1 with TRBJ2-1; D might be TRBD1 (6 bases). In germline, CDR1 is DFQATT, CDR2 SNEGSKA (reference sequence). Trimming pared 4 bases from V and 6 bases from J, leaving 13 bases between. This CDR3 spans 13 amino acids. CDR3 amino acids: CSAKGDSVNEQFF. CDR3 in DNA: TGCAGTGCTAAGGGGGATTCCGTCAATGAGCAGTTCTTC.

The gene calls are TRBV4-1 and TRBJ2-1; D is possibly TRBD1 (6 bases). The J call may be wrong; the DNA end is better matched by TRBJ2-7. Germline-derived CDR1 and CDR2 are MGHRA and YSYEKL. This CDR3 comprises 14 residues. The CDR3 spells CASSQAQGKYEQYF. The DNA for the CDR3 is TGCGCCAGCAGCCAAGCTCAGGGGAAGTACGAGCAGTACTTC.

This clonotype has just a few counts. The chain carries TRBV6-6 and TRBJ1-2, with D possibly matching TRBD1 (5 bases). V lost 4 bases to trimming and J lost 4 bases, with 10 bases between them. The CDR3 covers 13 residues. Germline values: CDR1 MNHNY, CDR2 SVGAGI (reference sequence). The CDR3 protein is CASSSGRFYGYTF. The CDR3 coding sequence is TGTGCCAGCAGTTCGGGACGGTTCTATGGCTACACCTTC.

The rearrangement joins TRBV5-1 to TRBJ1-1; TRBD1 is a possible D gene (6 bases). The CDR3 is made up of 15 amino acids. Germline lookup yields CDR1 SGHRS and CDR2 YFSETQ. The V gene lost 2 bases and the J gene lost 0 bases, with 11 bases spanning the gap. The CDR3 protein is CASSFTGLMNTEAFF. CDR3 sequence (DNA): TGCGCCAGCAGCTTCACAGGGCTCATGAACACTGAAGCTTTCTTT. The whole variable domain, filled in from reference TRBV5-1 and TRBJ1-1, reads KAGVTQTPRYLIKTRGQQVTLSCSPISGHRSVSWYQQTPGQGLQFLFEYFSETQRNKGNFPGRFSGRQFSNSRSEMNVSTLELGDSALYLCASSFTGLMNTEAFFGQGTRLTVV.

The gene calls are TRBV24-1 and TRBJ2-3; 13 nucleotides line up with TRBD2. The CDR3 extends over 17 amino acids. Looked up from germline, CDR1 is KGHDR and CDR2 is SFDVKD. Unmatched junction bases numbered 4, after V lost 4 bases and J lost 1 base. CDR3 DNA: TGTGCCACCAGTGACCCCACTAGCGGGGGGGGCACAGATACGCAGTATTTT. It encodes CATSDPTSGGGTDTQYF.

This clonotype was seen only a few times. V is TRBV7-9 and J is TRBJ1-2, with no clear D. CDR1 is SEHNR, CDR2 FQNEAQ, per germline (reference sequence). Deletions cut 5 bases from V and 8 bases from J, with 15 bases between. CDR3 size: 13 residues. CDR3 coding DNA: TGTGCCAGCAGCCACCCATCACAGAGCGGCTACACCTTC. Translating it yields CASSHPSQSGYTF.

J is TRBJ2-1 and V is TRBV5-1; possible D gene TRBD2, 5 bases. CDR3 length equals 15 residues. CDR1 and CDR2 (germline): SGHRS, YFSETQ. The ends were cut back, 0 bases at V and 4 bases at J, with 11 bases in the middle. CDR3 residues: CASSLVDGEYNEQFF. The CDR3 bases are TGCGCCAGCAGCTTGGTAGACGGGGAATACAATGAGCAGTTCTTC.

This chain joins TRBV6-1 and TRBJ1-1; tentatively, D is TRBD1 (6 bases). This CDR3 has 13 residues. V was shortened by 5 bases and J by 3 bases, with 10 bases between the two germline ends. Germline V gives CDR1 MNHNS, CDR2 SASEGT. This CDR3 reads CASSNDRYTEAFF. In DNA, the CDR3 is TGTGCCAGCAGTAATGACAGGTACACTGAAGCTTTCTTT.

This clonotype was found many times. The V gene is TRBV12-3 or TRBV12-4, the J gene TRBJ2-7, with D unresolved. V lost 2 bases and J 3 bases, leaving 2 bases between the germline ends. The length of the CDR3 is 11 residues. The CDR3 bases are TGTGCCAGCAGTTTACTCTACGAGCAGTACTTC. Its protein is CASSLLYEQYF.

A few counts support this clonotype. The chain uses TRBV7-2 and TRBJ2-4, with D possibly being TRBD1 (7 bases). The end of the DNA is better explained by TRBJ2-7, so the J call may be wrong. From germline, CDR1 is SGHTA and CDR2 FQGNSA. The CDR3 is 14 residues long. Written as DNA, the CDR3 is TGTGCCAGCAGCCCCCAGGGGGGTCGGAACGAGCAGTACTTC. Amino acids: CASSPQGGRNEQYF.

V usage is TRBV29-1 and J usage is TRBJ1-2; D is unresolved. Germline-derived CDR1 and CDR2 are SQVTM and ANQGSEA. V was pared by 6 bases and J by 2 bases, with 7 bases between. This CDR3 is built from 11 residues. The DNA of the CDR3 is TGCAGCGTCGGAGGGAACTATGGCTACACCTTC. It yields the protein CSVGGNYGYTF.

This clonotype was detected only once. The chain carries TRBV28 and TRBJ2-3; D might be TRBD2 (7 bases). Trimming stripped 6 bases from V and 0 bases from J, with 19 bases between. CDR1 and CDR2 from the germline V gene are MDHEN and SYDVKM. The CDR3 contains 17 residues. CDR3 in DNA: TGTGCCAGCAGCCCCGGAGTCGGGGGGCAAAGCACAGATACGCAGTATTTT. Its translation is CASSPGVGGQSTDTQYF.

This clonotype was counted a few times. The chain joins TRBV5-6 to TRBJ2-1; 10 bases fit TRBD1. Losses at the gene ends were 3 bases for V and 6 bases for J; bases not matched to a gene: 15. Germline V gene sequence: CDR1 SGHDT, CDR2 YYEEEE. The CDR3 runs 18 residues. CDR3 DNA sequence: TGTGCCAGCAGCTCCCCTCAGAACCGGGACAGGGGCATCAATGAGCAGTTCTTC. Its translation: CASSSPQNRDRGINEQFF.

The V gene is TRBV5-1, the J gene TRBJ2-3; a weak D match, TRBD2 (5 bases). The CDR3 has 12 amino acids. Trimming stripped 7 bases from V and 3 bases from J, with 9 bases between. The germline gives CDR1 SGHRS, CDR2 YFSETQ. CDR3 region: CASWERTDTQYF. CDR3 in DNA: TGCGCCAGCTGGGAGAGGACAGATACGCAGTATTTT.